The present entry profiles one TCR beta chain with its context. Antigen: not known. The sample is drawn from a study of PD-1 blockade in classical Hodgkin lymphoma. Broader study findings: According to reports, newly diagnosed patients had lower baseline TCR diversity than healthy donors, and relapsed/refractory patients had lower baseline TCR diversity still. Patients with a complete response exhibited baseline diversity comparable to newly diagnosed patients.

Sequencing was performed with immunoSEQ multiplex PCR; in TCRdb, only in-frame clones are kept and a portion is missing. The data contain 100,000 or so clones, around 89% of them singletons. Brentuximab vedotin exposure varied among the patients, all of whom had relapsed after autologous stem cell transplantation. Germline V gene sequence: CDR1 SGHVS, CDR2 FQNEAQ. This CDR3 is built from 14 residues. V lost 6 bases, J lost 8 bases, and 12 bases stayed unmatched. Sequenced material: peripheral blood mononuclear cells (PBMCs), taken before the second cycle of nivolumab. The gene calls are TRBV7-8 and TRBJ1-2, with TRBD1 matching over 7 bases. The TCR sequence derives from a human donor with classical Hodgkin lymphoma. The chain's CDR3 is CASRKTGTEKGYTF. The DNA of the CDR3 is TGTGCCAGCAGGAAAACCGGGACAGAAAAAGGCTACACCTTC. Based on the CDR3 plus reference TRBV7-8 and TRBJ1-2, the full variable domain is GAGVSQSPRYKVAKRGQDVALRCDPISGHVSLFWYQQALGQGPEFLTYFQNEAQLDKSGLPSDRFFAERPEGSVSTLKIQRTQQEDSAVYLCASRKTGTEKGYTFGSGTRLTVV.